The 6 T cell receptor beta chains presented below share a single source sample, sequenced in a study of shared clonotypes between healthy human individuals. The repertoire was sequenced with immunoSEQ multiplex PCR; TCRdb's copy has only in-frame clones and lacks some. The data hold approximately 940,000 clones, with about three quarters observed a single time. Sample: memory CD4+ T cells sorted from blood. Subset noted: CD45RA-negative fraction. Receptors were obtained from a man between 18 and 29 years old in good health.

The J gene is TRBJ2-7, the V gene TRBV7-8; the D gene is possibly TRBD2 (6 bases). The CDR3 covers 15 residues. CDR1 and CDR2 (germline): SGHVS, FQNEAQ. Trimming cost V 0 bases and J 3 bases, with 12 bases left between them. As DNA, the CDR3 is TGTGCCAGCAGCTTAGCTTCTCATAGCGGCTACGAGCAGTACTTC. This gives the protein CASSLASHSGYEQYF.

The chain recombines TRBV14 with TRBJ2-3, with D perhaps given as TRBD1 or TRBD2 (6 bases each). The CDR3 length is 16 residues. Trimming took 2 bases from V and 6 from J, leaving 18 bases between them. Looked up from germline, CDR1 is SGHDN and CDR2 is FVKESK. CDR3 DNA sequence: TGTGCCAGCAGCCAATCTACAGGGAGGTCGTCCGATACGCAGTATTTT. Translation gives CASSQSTGRSSDTQYF.

The V call is TRBV2, the J call TRBJ2-7; no definite D call. V lost 2 bases, J lost 2 bases, and 7 bases lay in between. The CDR3 has 13 residues. Germline CDR1 reads SNHLY; CDR2 reads FYNNEI. CDR3 region: CASSERATYEQYF. In nucleotides, the CDR3 is TGTGCCAGCAGTGAAAGGGCTACCTACGAGCAGTACTTC.

This chain connects TRBV10-3 to TRBJ2-3; D unclear. The V end was cut by 2 bases, the J end by 2 bases, with 8 bases between. CDR1 ENHRY and CDR2 SYGVKD come from the germline V gene. The CDR3 length is 14 residues. The DNA of the CDR3 is TGTGCCATCAGTGAGGAGAGCCTCACAGATACGCAGTATTTT. It yields the protein CAISEESLTDTQYF.

The V gene is TRBV5-1, the J gene TRBJ1-2; 8 nucleotides agree with TRBD1. The CDR3 totals 13 residues. Germline CDR1 SGHRS, CDR2 YFSETQ. V shed 4 bases, J shed 8 bases, and the junction held 7 bases outside the gene matches. CDR3 residues: CASSDGTGGGYTF. The CDR3 nucleotides are TGCGCCAGCAGCGACGGGACAGGAGGCGGCTACACCTTC.

The chain has TRBV30 and TRBJ2-6; TRBD1 agrees at 10 bases. With 1 base clipped from V and 2 bases from J, the junction kept 2 bases outside the gene matches. The CDR3 totals 16 residues. Germline V gene lookup returns CDR1 GTSNPN and CDR2 SVGIG (reference sequence). The CDR3: CAWSAGTGAGANVLTF. CDR3 coding DNA: TGTGCCTGGAGTGCCGGGACAGGGGCTGGGGCCAACGTCCTGACTTTC.